This is a list of T cell receptor beta chains from one sample in a study of shared clonotypes between healthy human individuals. Sequencing used immunoSEQ multiplex PCR; TCRdb keeps in-frame clones, though not all of them. The table shows approximately 1.9 million clones, with 80% to 95% occurring only once. Sequencing was done on a sample of naive CD8+ T cells from PBMCs. The receptors shown here come from a man younger than 35 in good health. Some clones in this sample may be carry-over from other donors' samples. Each CDR3 is given with its conserved first and last residue. The D gene is left open where the match is weak. The listing skips clone size in some rows; elsewhere it reads once, few, many or a size class.

-,TRBV11-2,TRBJ2-7,-,CASSLVPGPEQYF,TGTGCCAGCAGCTTAGTTCCTGGTCCGGAGCAGTACTTC
once,TRBV7-9,TRBJ2-7,-,CASSSYHRDPYEQYF,TGTGCCAGCAGCTCGTATCACAGGGACCCCTACGAGCAGTACTTC
-,TRBV7-9,TRBJ2-7,-,CASSPSPYEQYF,TGTGCCAGCAGCCCAAGTCCCTACGAGCAGTACTTC
-,TRBV5-1,TRBJ1-2,-,CASSSYREHIPNYGYTF,TGCGCCAGCAGCTCGTACAGAGAGCATATCCCTAACTATGGCTACACCTTC
-,TRBV4-1,TRBJ2-5,-,CASSRSPQETQYF,TGCGCCAGCAGTCGGTCTCCTCAAGAGACCCAGTACTTC
few,TRBV10-3,TRBJ2-7,-,CAISETASSYEQYF,TGTGCCATCAGTGAGACGGCCAGCTCCTACGAGCAGTACTTC
-,TRBV4-1,TRBJ2-7,-,CASSQAPGFYEQYF,TGCGCCAGCAGCCAAGCCCCAGGTTTTTACGAGCAGTACTTC
-,TRBV7-2,TRBJ1-5,-,CASSLANQPQHF,TGTGCCAGCAGCTTGGCGAATCAGCCCCAGCATTTT
-,TRBV5-6,TRBJ1-1,-,CASSFPQGEAEAFF,TGTGCCAGCAGCTTCCCGCAGGGTGAGGCTGAAGCTTTCTTT
-,TRBV15,TRBJ2-7,-,CATSVALTYEQYF,TGTGCCACCAGCGTAGCGCTTACCTACGAGCAGTACTTC
-,TRBV19,TRBJ1-5,-,CASSLLPLTAQPQHF,TGTGCCAGTAGTCTCCTCCCTCTGACAGCCCAGCCCCAGCATTTT
-,TRBV13,TRBJ1-1,-,CASSAGSLARNTEAFF,TGTGCCAGCAGCGCCGGGTCGTTGGCGCGTAACACTGAAGCTTTCTTT
-,TRBV2,TRBJ2-3,-,CAIHETRKTTDTQYF,TGTGCCATACACGAGACCAGAAAGACCACAGATACGCAGTATTTT
-,TRBV15,TRBJ2-1,-,CATSREGDYNEQFF,TGTGCCACCAGCAGGGAAGGGGACTACAATGAGCAGTTCTTC
-,TRBV29-1,TRBJ2-1,TRBD2,CSVEGWGLAGYNEQFF,TGCAGCGTTGAAGGATGGGGACTAGCGGGGTACAATGAGCAGTTCTTC
once,TRBV30,TRBJ1-5,-,CAWSVDGNQPQHF,TGTGCCTGGAGTGTTGACGGCAATCAGCCCCAGCATTTT
-,TRBV6-5,TRBJ2-2,-,CASQDGTNTGELFF,TGTGCCAGCCAGGACGGGACGAACACCGGGGAGCTGTTTTTT
-,TRBV7-6,TRBJ2-7,TRBD2,CASSKGLAGGPEQYF,TGTGCCAGCAGCAAGGGACTAGCGGGAGGGCCCGAGCAGTACTTC
-,TRBV9,TRBJ2-1,TRBD2,CASSVTSGSGNEQFF,TGTGCCAGCAGCGTCACTAGCGGGAGCGGCAATGAGCAGTTCTTC
-,TRBV7-9,TRBJ1-2,-,CASSSGLYGYTF,TGTGCCAGCAGCTCAGGCCTTTATGGCTACACCTTC
once,TRBV19,TRBJ2-1,-,CASSIIDMEQFF,TGTGCCAGTAGTATAATCGATATGGAGCAGTTCTTC
-,TRBV6-7,TRBJ2-4,TRBD2,CASCLRDYGDIQYF,TGTGCCAGCTGCCTCCGGGACTACGGGGACATTCAGTACTTC
-,TRBV7-6,TRBJ2-7,-,CASSAPGGREQYF,TGTGCCAGCAGCGCCCCCGGGGGGCGCGAGCAGTACTTC
-,TRBV27,TRBJ2-7,-,CASSPGAPYEQYF,TGTGCCAGCAGTCCAGGGGCCCCCTACGAGCAGTACTTC
-,TRBV9,TRBJ2-2,-,CASSVGHYTGELFF,TGTGCCAGCAGCGTGGGACATTACACCGGGGAGCTGTTTTTT
-,TRBV27,TRBJ1-5,-,CASSLSWADYSNQPQHF,TGTGCCAGCAGTTTATCGTGGGCGGATTATAGCAATCAGCCCCAGCATTTT
-,TRBV4-3,TRBJ2-1,TRBD2,CASSHGTSAVNEQFF,TGCGCCAGCAGCCACGGGACTAGCGCTGTCAATGAGCAGTTCTTC
once,TRBV5-4,TRBJ1-1,-,CASRFGRMNTEAFF,TGTGCCAGCAGGTTCGGAAGGATGAACACTGAAGCTTTCTTT
-,TRBV2,TRBJ2-3,TRBD2,CASSDILAGGTTSTDTQYF,TGTGCCAGCAGTGATATACTAGCGGGAGGCACAACAAGCACAGATACGCAGTATTTT
-,TRBV27,TRBJ2-4,TRBD1,CASRNLPGQGDAKNIQYF,TGTGCCAGCAGAAACTTACCTGGACAGGGTGATGCCAAAAACATTCAGTACTTC
-,TRBV18,TRBJ1-5,-,CASSPPFHGGFSNQPQHF,TGTGCCAGCTCACCACCGTTTCATGGGGGTTTTAGCAATCAGCCCCAGCATTTT
-,TRBV15,TRBJ2-3,-,CATSKTSTGYTDTQYF,TGTGCCACCAGCAAAACAAGCACCGGATATACAGATACGCAGTATTTT
-,TRBV11-1,TRBJ2-7,-,CASSHTSNEQYF,TGTGCCAGCAGCCATACTAGCAACGAGCAGTACTTC
-,TRBV11-2,TRBJ2-7,-,CASSHPGTSYEQYF,TGTGCCAGCAGCCATCCGGGAACGTCCTACGAGCAGTACTTC
-,TRBV27,TRBJ2-3,TRBD2,CASSLGLAGADTQYF,TGTGCCAGCAGTCTGGGACTAGCGGGAGCAGATACGCAGTATTTT
-,TRBV4-1,TRBJ2-3,TRBD2,CASSHGEGGPIYTQYF,TGCGCCAGCAGCCACGGTGAGGGAGGGCCCATATATACGCAGTATTTT
-,TRBV7-9,TRBJ2-7,-,CASSSRGTPAYEQYF,TGTGCCAGCAGCTCACGAGGGACACCAGCCTACGAGCAGTACTTC
-,TRBV7-9,TRBJ1-2,-,CASSFGQPQPYGYTF,TGTGCCAGCAGCTTTGGACAGCCCCAACCGTATGGCTACACCTTC
-,TRBV11-2,TRBJ2-5,-,CASSFWQQETQYF,TGTGCCAGCAGCTTTTGGCAGCAAGAGACCCAGTACTTC
-,TRBV6-5,TRBJ1-1,-,CASSTGHEAFF,TGTGCCAGCAGCACGGGGCATGAAGCTTTCTTT
-,TRBV7-9,TRBJ1-3,-,CASRAPGIYSGNTIYF,TGTGCCAGCAGGGCACCGGGAATTTACTCTGGAAACACCATATATTTT
few,TRBV28,TRBJ2-7,TRBD1,CASSLGTGGYEQYF,TGTGCCAGCAGTTTGGGGACAGGGGGCTACGAGCAGTACTTC
-,TRBV5-1,TRBJ1-1,-,CASSLTGNTEAFF,TGCGCCAGCAGTTTAACAGGGAACACTGAAGCTTTCTTT
-,TRBV27,TRBJ2-1,-,CASSLGQTLYNEQFF,TGTGCCAGCAGTTTAGGTCAGACACTATACAATGAGCAGTTCTTC
once,TRBV19,TRBJ1-1,TRBD1,CASSLTQGATEAFF,TGTGCCAGTAGTCTAACCCAGGGGGCCACTGAAGCTTTCTTT
-,TRBV27,TRBJ1-1,-,CASSRGGADTEAFF,TGTGCCAGCAGTAGGGGGGGCGCCGACACTGAAGCTTTCTTT
once,TRBV27,TRBJ2-7,-,CASSLSIQQGGSYEQYF,TGTGCCAGCAGTTTATCGATACAACAGGGTGGGTCCTACGAGCAGTACTTC
-,TRBV27,TRBJ2-1,-,CASSLGWTQSYNEQFF,TGTGCCAGCAGTTTGGGGTGGACTCAGTCCTACAATGAGCAGTTCTTC
-,TRBV11-1,TRBJ2-7,TRBD2,CASSALSGSPHEQYF,TGTGCCAGCAGCGCACTTAGCGGGAGCCCCCACGAGCAGTACTTC
-,TRBV4-1,TRBJ2-5,TRBD1,CASSQAVGIRGQETQYF,TGCGCCAGCAGCCAAGCTGTGGGAATCAGGGGGCAAGAGACCCAGTACTTC
-,TRBV4-3,TRBJ1-2,-,CASSQDSQEANYGYTF,TGCGCCAGCAGCCAAGATAGCCAGGAGGCTAACTATGGCTACACCTTC
-,TRBV7-8,TRBJ2-7,TRBD1,CASSASTGSLSYEQYF,TGTGCCAGCAGCGCATCGACAGGGTCCCTCTCCTACGAGCAGTACTTC